This TCR beta chain was recovered during a study of blood T cell repertoires in COVID-19. On the study more broadly: Both acute and convalescent COVID-19 samples were obtained from the United States, Italy and Spain.

Here immunoSEQ multiplex PCR was the method, and the copy in TCRdb shows in-frame clones only, minus some. The sample lists approximately 400,000 clones, 90% to 95% seen once, with 0.7% to 0.95% in the top ten. This study enrolled people aged about 18 to 100 from under 25 US geographic areas. J lost 10 bases, V lost 2 bases, and 11 bases had no gene match. Germline V gene lookup returns CDR1 SGHNT and CDR2 YYREEE (reference sequence). This CDR3 comprises 15 residues. The sequence was obtained from a woman aged 35 to 49 who had been exposed to COVID-19. Material for sequencing was PBMCs or T cells enriched from blood (not recorded which). The chain has TRBV5-4 and TRBJ2-1; 8 bases fit TRBD1. The CDR3 sequence: CASSLRDRRWGEQFF. In DNA, the CDR3 is TGTGCCAGCAGCTTACGGGACAGGCGGTGGGGAGAGCAGTTCTTC.